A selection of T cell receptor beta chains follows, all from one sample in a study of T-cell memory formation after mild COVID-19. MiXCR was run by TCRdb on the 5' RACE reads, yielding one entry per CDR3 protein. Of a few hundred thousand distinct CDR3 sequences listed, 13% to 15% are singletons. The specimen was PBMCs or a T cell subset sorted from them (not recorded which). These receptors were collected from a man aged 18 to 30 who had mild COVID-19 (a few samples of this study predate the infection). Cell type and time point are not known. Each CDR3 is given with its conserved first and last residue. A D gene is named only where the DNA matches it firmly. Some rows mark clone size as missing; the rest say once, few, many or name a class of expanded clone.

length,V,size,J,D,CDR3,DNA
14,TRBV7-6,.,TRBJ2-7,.,CASSSPGTTYEQYF,TGTGCCAGCAGCTCCCCGGGGACAACTTACGAGCAGTACTTC
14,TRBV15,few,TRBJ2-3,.,CATSREPSTDTQYF,TGTGCCACCAGCAGAGAGCCTAGCACAGATACGCAGTATTTT
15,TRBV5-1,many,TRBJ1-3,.,CATRPAPVSGNTIYF,TGCGCCACCAGGCCTGCGCCGGTGTCCGGAAACACCATATATTTT
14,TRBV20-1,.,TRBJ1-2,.,CSAGDTYNNYGYTF,TGCAGTGCTGGTGACACCTATAATAACTATGGCTACACCTTC
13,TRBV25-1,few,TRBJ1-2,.,CASSQEGNYGYTF,TGTGCCAGCAGTCAAGAGGGGAACTATGGCTACACCTTC
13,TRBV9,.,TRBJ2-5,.,CASSVGDQETQYF,TGTGCCAGCAGCGTGGGGGATCAAGAGACCCAGTACTTC
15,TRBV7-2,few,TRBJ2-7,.,CASSLQAVISYEQYF,TGTGCCAGCAGCTTGCAAGCGGTGATCTCCTACGAGCAGTACTTC
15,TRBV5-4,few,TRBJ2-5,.,CASSLRGGLQETQYF,TGTGCCAGCAGCTTGCGCGGGGGCTTGCAAGAGACCCAGTACTTC
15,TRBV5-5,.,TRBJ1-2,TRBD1,CASSSSGQGASGYTF,TGTGCCAGCAGCAGTTCGGGACAGGGGGCATCAGGCTACACCTTC
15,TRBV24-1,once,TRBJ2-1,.,CATSDSVLASGEQFF,TGTGCCACCAGTGATTCGGTCCTAGCAAGCGGTGAGCAGTTCTTC
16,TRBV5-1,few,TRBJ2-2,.,CASSLETPANTGELFF,TGCGCCAGCAGCTTGGAAACGCCTGCGAACACCGGGGAGCTGTTTTTT